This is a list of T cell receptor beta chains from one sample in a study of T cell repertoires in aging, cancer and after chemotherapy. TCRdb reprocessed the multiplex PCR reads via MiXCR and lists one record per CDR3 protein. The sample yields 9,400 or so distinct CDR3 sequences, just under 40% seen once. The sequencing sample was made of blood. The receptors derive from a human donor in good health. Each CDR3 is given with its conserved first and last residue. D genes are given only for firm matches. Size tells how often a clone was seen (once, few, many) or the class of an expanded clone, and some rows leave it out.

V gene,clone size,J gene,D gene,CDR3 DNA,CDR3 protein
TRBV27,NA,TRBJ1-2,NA,TGTGCCAGCAGTTTTGGAGGGCAGAACTATGGCTACACCTTC,CASSFGGQNYGYTF
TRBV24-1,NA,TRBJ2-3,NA,TGTGCCACCAGTCCTGGTAGCGTTGGAGATACGCAGTATTTT,CATSPGSVGDTQYF
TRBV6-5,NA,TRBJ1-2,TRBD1,TGTGCCAGCAGTAGACAGGGGGGAATTGATGGCTACACCTTC,CASSRQGGIDGYTF
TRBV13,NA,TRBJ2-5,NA,TGTGCCAGCAGCCCGGCACGGGTTTTGGCCCAGTACTTC,CASSPARVLAQYF
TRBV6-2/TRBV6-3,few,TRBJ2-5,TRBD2,TGTGCCAGCAGTTGGCTAGCGGCACAAGAGACCCAGTACTTC,CASSWLAAQETQYF
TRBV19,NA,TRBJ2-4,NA,TGTGCCAGTAGTACGAGTGGATGGGAAAACATTCAGTACTTC,CASSTSGWENIQYF
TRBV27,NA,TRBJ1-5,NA,TGTGCCAGCAGTTCAACGGTTAATCAGCCCCAGCATTTT,CASSSTVNQPQHF
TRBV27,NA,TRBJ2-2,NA,TGTGCCAGCAGTTTATGGGGCAGGGCGAACACCGGGGAGCTGTTTTTT,CASSLWGRANTGELFF
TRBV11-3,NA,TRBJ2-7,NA,TGTGCCAGCAGCTTAGATTACGAGCAGTACTTC,CASSLDYEQYF
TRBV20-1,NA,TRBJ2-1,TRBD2,TGCAGTGCTAGATCTGGCGGGAGAGGTCAGTTCTACAATGAGCAGTTCTTC,CSARSGGRGQFYNEQFF
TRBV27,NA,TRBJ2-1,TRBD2,TGTGCCAGCCCGTGGTGGGGACTAGCGGGAGCCAGAGGCCCCTACAATGAGCAGTTCTTC,CASPWWGLAGARGPYNEQFF
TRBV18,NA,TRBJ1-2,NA,TGTGCCAGCTCACCCGTAGGGTACGGACAGCCTAACTATGGCTACACCTTC,CASSPVGYGQPNYGYTF
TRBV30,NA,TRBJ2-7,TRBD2,TGTGCCTGGAGTGTAAGGACTAGCGGGAGTAGCGAGCAGTACTTC,CAWSVRTSGSSEQYF
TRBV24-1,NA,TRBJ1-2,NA,TGTGCCACCAGTAGGGCACTAGGCTATGGCTACACCTTC,CATSRALGYGYTF
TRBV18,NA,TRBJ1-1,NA,TGTGCCAGCTCACCACAGGGGACGCAAAACACTGAAGCTTTCTTT,CASSPQGTQNTEAFF
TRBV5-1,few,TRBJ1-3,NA,TGCGCCAGCAGCTCTTCAGGGAGTGGAAACACCATATATTTT,CASSSSGSGNTIYF
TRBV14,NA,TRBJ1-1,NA,TGTGCCAGCAGCCCCTTTGACCAGGGCGGCACTGAAGCTTTCTTT,CASSPFDQGGTEAFF
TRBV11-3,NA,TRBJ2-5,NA,TGTGCCAGCAGCCCCGTCGGGCGAGGCCAAGAGACCCAGTACTTC,CASSPVGRGQETQYF
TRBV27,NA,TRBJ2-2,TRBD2,TGTACCAGCAGACTAGCGGGGGTGAACACCGGGGAGCTGTTTTTT,CTSRLAGVNTGELFF
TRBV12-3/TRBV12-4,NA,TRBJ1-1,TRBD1,TGTGCCAGCAGTTTTAAAGCAGGGGGAAAATCGTACACTGAAGCTTTCTTT,CASSFKAGGKSYTEAFF
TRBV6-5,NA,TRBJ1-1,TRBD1,TGTGCCAGCAGCCCTCCAACAGGGGGCGCTTACACTGAAGCTTTCTTT,CASSPPTGGAYTEAFF
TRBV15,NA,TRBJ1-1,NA,TGTGCCACCAGCAGAAGACGGATCGGGACGGTGAACACTGAAGCTTTCTTT,CATSRRRIGTVNTEAFF
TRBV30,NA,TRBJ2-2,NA,TGTGCCTGGAGTGGCCTCCGAGCCGGGGAGCTGTTTTTT,CAWSGLRAGELFF
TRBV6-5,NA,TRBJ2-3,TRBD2,TGTGCCAGCAGGAGCAAACCGGGACTAGCGGGAGGCTTCACAGATACGCAGTATTTT,CASRSKPGLAGGFTDTQYF
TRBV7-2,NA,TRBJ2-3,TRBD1,TGTGCCAGCAGCCCAGTCTGGACAGGTACGCAGTATTTT,CASSPVWTGTQYF
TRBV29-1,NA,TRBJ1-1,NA,TGCAGCTTAAGGAAAGGGGGTTCTGAAGCTTTCTTT,CSLRKGGSEAFF
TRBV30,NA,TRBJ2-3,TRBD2,TGTGCCTGGAGTGAATACTGGGGACTAGCGGGTAACCCCCTTTACTTGGCCCACACAGATACGCAGTATTTT,CAWSEYWGLAGNPLYLAHTDTQYF
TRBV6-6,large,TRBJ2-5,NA,TGTGCCAGCAGTTACTCAGATGGGGAGACCCAGTACTTC,CASSYSDGETQYF
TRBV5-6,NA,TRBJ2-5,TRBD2,TGCGCCAGCAGCACGATAACGGGACTAGCGGAAGAGACCCAGTACTTC,CASSTITGLAEETQYF
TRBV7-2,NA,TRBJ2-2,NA,TGTGCCAGCAGCTCCGGAGGAGCCGGGGAGCTGTTTTTT,CASSSGGAGELFF
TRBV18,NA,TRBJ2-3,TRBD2,TGTGCCAGCTCACCGAGGACTAGCGGGGGCTCTCAAGCGCAGTATTTT,CASSPRTSGGSQAQYF
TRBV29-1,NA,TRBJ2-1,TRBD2,TGCAGCGTTGAATGGCGGGGGGGCAATGAGCAGTTCTTC,CSVEWRGGNEQFF
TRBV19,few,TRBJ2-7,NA,TGTGCCAGTACTCCGAGTCTCGACGGATACGAGCAGTACTTC,CASTPSLDGYEQYF
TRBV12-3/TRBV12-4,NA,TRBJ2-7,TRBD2,TGTGCCAGCAGCCCTCAGGGTAGCGGGAGGATATACGAGCAGTACTTC,CASSPQGSGRIYEQYF
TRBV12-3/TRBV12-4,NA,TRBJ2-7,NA,TGTGCCAGCAGTTTACGGTCAGGGTTTTACGAGCAGTACTTC,CASSLRSGFYEQYF
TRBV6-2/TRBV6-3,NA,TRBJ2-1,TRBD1,TGTGCCAGCGAACTCACAGGGGGCGGAAGCGATGAGCAGTTCTTC,CASELTGGGSDEQFF
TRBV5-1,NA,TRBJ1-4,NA,TGCGCCAGCAGCTTGGGGAGGGGAGATGGTGAAAAACTGTTTTTT,CASSLGRGDGEKLFF
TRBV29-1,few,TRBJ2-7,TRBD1,TGCAGCGTTGAAGAGGCCCGGGACAGGGTTTCCGAGCAGTACTTC,CSVEEARDRVSEQYF
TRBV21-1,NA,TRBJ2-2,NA,TGTGCCAGCAGCAAAGCGCTTTGGGCAGGACACGACACCGGGGAGCTGTTTTTT,CASSKALWAGHDTGELFF
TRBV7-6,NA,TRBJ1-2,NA,TGTGCCAGCAGCTCTGACAGAGTCTACACCTTC,CASSSDRVYTF
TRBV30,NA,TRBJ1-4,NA,TGTGCCTGGAGTGTAAACAGGGTGACGACTAATGAAAAACTGTTTTTT,CAWSVNRVTTNEKLFF
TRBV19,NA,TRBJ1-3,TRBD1,TGTGCCAGTAGTACCTACGGGACAGGCCCTGGAAACACCATATATTTT,CASSTYGTGPGNTIYF
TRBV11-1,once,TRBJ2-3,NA,TGTGCCAGCAGCTCCCGTACGGGGCAGCGCGGCGATACGCAGTATTTT,CASSSRTGQRGDTQYF
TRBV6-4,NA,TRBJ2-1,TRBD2,TGTGCCAGCAGTGACTCGGGGGCGGGAGGGCCCCTGGATGAGCAGTTCTTC,CASSDSGAGGPLDEQFF
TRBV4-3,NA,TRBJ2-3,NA,TGCGCCAGCAGCCAAGTATCCACAGATACGCAGTATTTT,CASSQVSTDTQYF
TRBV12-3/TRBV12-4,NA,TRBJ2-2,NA,TGTGCCAGCAGTCCCGGGACCGGGGAGCTGTTTTTT,CASSPGTGELFF
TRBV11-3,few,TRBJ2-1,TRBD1,TGTGCCAGCAGCTTAGTCACAGGGGCCGGCAATGAGCAGTTCTTC,CASSLVTGAGNEQFF
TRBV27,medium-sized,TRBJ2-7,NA,TGTGCCAGCAGTCCCTCCGTGGGTCCGTACGAGCAGTACTTC,CASSPSVGPYEQYF
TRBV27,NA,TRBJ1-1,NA,TGTGCCAGCCGTGGGCGTGCAGAAGCTTTCTTT,CASRGRAEAFF